What follows are 14 T cell receptor beta chains derived from one specimen sequenced in a study of CD4+ T cells in melanoma. The table came from immunoSEQ multiplex PCR; TCRdb's copy has only in-frame clones and leaves some out. The data hold about 21,000 clones, with around 78% observed a single time. These receptors came from a human donor with melanoma.

The rearrangement uses TRBV19 and TRBJ2-2, with TRBD2 as a possible D gene (6 bases). The CDR3 consists of 16 residues. The germline V gene has CDR1 LNHDA and CDR2 SQIVND (reference sequence). Trimming took 4 bases from V and 4 from J, leaving 16 bases between them. The CDR3 region has the DNA TGTGCCAGTAGTAGGTCATCGGGGGAAATCACCGGGGAGCTGTTTTTT. Its translation is CASSRSSGEITGELFF.

The CDR3 is CASSLVWQGARSSTDTQYF. CDR3 nucleotide sequence: TGTGCCAGCAGCTTGGTTTGGCAGGGGGCCCGATCTAGCACAGATACGCAGTATTTT. The gene calls are TRBV5-6 and TRBJ2-3; 8 bases fit TRBD1. CDR1 is SGHDT and CDR2 is YYEEEE in the germline V gene. The trim removed 0 bases at V and 0 bases at J, leaving 12 bases unmatched. The CDR3 has 19 residues.

With respect to this clone: One end of the junction is discordant with germline, which a read error may explain. The chain recombines TRBV2 with TRBJ2-7; the match to TRBD2 covers 15 bases. Germline CDR1 is SNHLY and CDR2 is FYNNEI. This CDR3 contains 18 residues. CDR3 nucleotide sequence: TGTGCCGGCAGCCGGGGACTAGCGGGGGGCTTAAGCTCCTACGAGCAGTACTTC. This codes for CAGSRGLAGGLSSYEQYF.

The chain has TRBV19 and TRBJ1-5; TRBD1 matches 7 bases. CDR1 LNHDA and CDR2 SQIVND come from the germline V gene (reference sequence). V lost 3 bases and J lost 6; bases outside the gene matches: 5. The CDR3 is 14 residues long. In DNA, the CDR3 is TGTGCCAGTAGTATGGAAGGGGGCACTCAGCCCCAGCATTTT. Translation: CASSMEGGTQPQHF.

This chain uses TRBV5-8 with TRBJ2-7, with D perhaps matching TRBD1 or TRBD2 (5 bases each). From germline, CDR1 is SGHTS and CDR2 YDEGEE. V lost 5 bases, J lost 4 bases, and 16 bases lay in between. The CDR3 spans 14 residues. The CDR3: CASRLPGARYEQYF. CDR3 DNA: TGTGCCAGCAGGCTCCCCGGGGCCCGATACGAGCAGTACTTC.

This clone was seen just once. The chain uses TRBV6-5 and TRBJ2-7; D is undetermined. The CDR3 spans 15 residues. The V end lost 4 bases, the J end lost 2 bases, and 15 bases lay between the germline ends. Germline CDR1 is MNHEY and CDR2 is SVGAGI. The CDR3 region has the DNA TGTGCCAGCAGTTCCCCCAGGACGGCGCCCTACGAGCAGTACTTC. Its translation is CASSSPRTAPYEQYF.

The table lists this clone with a count of one. The rearrangement links TRBV7-9 to TRBJ2-3, with unresolved D. The V gene's germline CDR1 is SEHNR and CDR2 FQNEAQ (reference sequence). The CDR3 is made up of 13 amino acids. Trimming cost V 1 base and J 8 bases, with 10 bases left between them. Here the CDR3 reads CASSLVGVGTQYF. Here the CDR3 DNA reads TGTGCCAGCAGCTTAGTCGGTGTCGGTACGCAGTATTTT. The whole variable domain, filled in from reference TRBV7-9 and TRBJ2-3, reads DTGVSQNPRHKITKRGQNVTFRCDPISEHNRLYWYRQTLGQGPEFLTYFQNEAQLEKSRLLSDRFSAERPKGSFSTLEIQRTEQGDSAMYLCASSLVGVGTQYFGPGTRLTVL.

The CDR3 bases are TGTGCCAGCAGCACCCGACAGGGTTGGGGATCGAACACTGAAGCTTTCTTT. Translated, it gives CASSTRQGWGSNTEAFF. The chain carries TRBV13 and TRBJ1-1; TRBD1 agrees at 7 bases. Germline CDR1 PRHDT, CDR2 FYEKMQ (reference sequence). This CDR3 region has 17 residues. The V and J ends lost 5 bases and 1 base, in that order; junction bases with no gene match: 13.

This clone was seen a few times. This rearrangement joins TRBV18 to TRBJ1-2; D is perhaps TRBD1 (5 bases). V lost 3 bases, J lost 4 bases, and 21 bases lay in between. This CDR3 contains 17 residues. In germline, CDR1 is KGHSH, CDR2 LQKENI. The CDR3 here is CASSPVLRGQPSYGYTF. CDR3 coding DNA: TGTGCCAGCTCACCTGTATTACGAGGACAACCGTCCTATGGCTACACCTTC.

The chain has TRBV7-3 and TRBJ2-3, with 13 bases lining up with TRBD2. Germline CDR1 reads SGHTA; CDR2 reads FQGTGA. Trimming at V came to 5 bases and at J to 5 bases, leaving 7 bases not matched to a gene. This CDR3 spans 16 amino acids. This chain's CDR3 is CASSLSGLAGRDTQYF. Written as DNA, the CDR3 is TGTGCCAGCAGCCTTTCGGGACTAGCGGGGAGAGATACGCAGTATTTT. Full variable domain (rest looked up from reference TRBV7-3 and TRBJ2-3): GAGVSQTPSNKVTEKGKYVELRCDPISGHTALYWYRQSLGQGPEFLIYFQGTGAADDSGLPNDRFFAVRPEGSVSTLKIQRTERGDSAVYLCASSLSGLAGRDTQYFGPGTRLTVL.

The rearrangement uses TRBV5-6 and TRBJ2-7, with TRBD2 matching 13 bases. The germline V gene has CDR1 SGHDT and CDR2 YYEEEE. The CDR3 totals 17 residues. With 0 bases clipped from V and 6 bases from J, the junction kept 9 bases outside the gene matches. CDR3 DNA sequence: TGTGCCAGCAGCTTGGGTACCACTAGCGGGGGGGCAGTCGAGCAGTACTTC. It codes for CASSLGTTSGGAVEQYF.

The chain recombines TRBV19 with TRBJ2-3, with 14 bases matching TRBD2. This CDR3 is 19 amino acids long. The V and J ends lost 5 bases and 0 bases, in that order; junction bases with no gene match: 10. Germline lookup yields CDR1 LNHDA and CDR2 SQIVND (reference sequence). Here the CDR3 DNA reads TGTGCCAGTAGTGCCCGCGGGACTAGCGGGGGAGCTAGCACAGATACGCAGTATTTT. This gives the protein CASSARGTSGGASTDTQYF.

The rearrangement links TRBV12-5 to TRBJ1-4; maybe TRBD1 (5 bases). The V end was cut by 1 base, the J end by 2 bases, with 5 bases between. CDR1 is LGHNT and CDR2 is FRNRAP in the germline V gene. This CDR3 spans 14 amino acids. The CDR3 loop is CASGLDRTNEKLFF. The CDR3 coding sequence is TGTGCTAGTGGTTTGGACAGGACTAATGAAAAACTGTTTTTT.

This clone was recorded a few times. The rearrangement uses TRBV18 and TRBJ2-7, with D tentatively TRBD2 (6 bases). CDR3 length equals 14 residues. The germline V gene has CDR1 KGHSH and CDR2 LQKENI. The V end was cut by 2 bases, the J end by 3 bases, with 11 bases between. The CDR3 region is CASSPAGRLYEQYF. The CDR3 DNA follows: TGTGCCAGCTCACCAGCGGGACGGCTCTACGAGCAGTACTTC.